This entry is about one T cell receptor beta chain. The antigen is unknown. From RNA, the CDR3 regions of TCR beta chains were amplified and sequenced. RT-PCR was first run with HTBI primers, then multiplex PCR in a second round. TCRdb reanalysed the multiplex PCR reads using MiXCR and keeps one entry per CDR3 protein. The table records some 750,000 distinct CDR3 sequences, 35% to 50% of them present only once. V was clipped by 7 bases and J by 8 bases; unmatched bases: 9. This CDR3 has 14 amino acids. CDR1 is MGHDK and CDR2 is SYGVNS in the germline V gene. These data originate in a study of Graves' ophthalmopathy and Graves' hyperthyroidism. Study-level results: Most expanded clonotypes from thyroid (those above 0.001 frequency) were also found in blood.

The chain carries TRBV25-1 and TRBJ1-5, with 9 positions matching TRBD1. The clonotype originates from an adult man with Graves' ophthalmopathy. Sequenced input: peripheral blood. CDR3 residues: CASNADRGSEPQHF. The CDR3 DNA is TGTGCCAGCAATGCCGACAGGGGGTCTGAGCCCCAGCATTTT. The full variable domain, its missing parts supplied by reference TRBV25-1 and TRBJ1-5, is EADIYQTPRYLVIGTGKKITLECSQTMGHDKMYWYQQDPGMELHLIHYSYGVNSTEKGDLSSESTVSRIRTEHFPLTLESARPSHTSQYLCASNADRGSEPQHFGDGTRLSIL.